Below, 16 T cell receptor beta chains from the same sample are listed, as sequenced in a study of T cell repertoires in cytomegalovirus infection. MiXCR, run by TCRdb on the reads, gives a single entry per CDR3 protein. The sample comprises about 600,000 distinct CDR3 sequences, 24% of which are singletons, and 8% rests with the top ten. Material: CD8+ T cells from PBMCs. These receptor sequences come from a human donor in good health (CMV status not recorded). Some clones in this sample may be carry-over from other donors' samples.

The rearrangement uses TRBV19 and TRBJ1-2; D ambiguous. CDR1 is LNHDA, CDR2 SQIVND, per germline (reference sequence). The CDR3 spans 12 residues. V was cut by 3 bases and J by 3 bases, with 5 bases left in between. The CDR3 protein is CASSMGDYGYTF. CDR3 sequence (DNA): TGTGCCAGTAGTATGGGTGACTATGGCTACACCTTC.

To note about this clonotype: This may be a read error, as it is one base from a much larger clone. The genes are TRBV7-6 and TRBJ2-3, with D possibly TRBD1 on 5 matching bases. Per the germline V gene, CDR1 is SGHVS and CDR2 is FNYEAQ. The CDR3 runs to 15 residues. This chain's CDR3 is CVSSSGPDSTDTQYF. The CDR3 nucleotides read TGTGTCAGCAGCTCAGGGCCGGACAGCACAGATACGCAGTATTTT.

The genes are TRBV7-9 and TRBJ2-2; 9 nucleotides line up with TRBD1. V lost 6 bases and J lost 1; bases outside the gene matches: 6. Per germline, CDR1 SEHNR and CDR2 FQNEAQ (reference sequence). The CDR3 loop spans 16 amino acids. CDR3 loop: CASRNPGQGNTGELFF. The CDR3 DNA is TGTGCCAGCAGGAATCCGGGACAGGGGAACACCGGGGAGCTGTTTTTT.

Concerning this clonotype itself: This clone may be a read error of a much larger clone one base away. The rearrangement joins TRBV12-5 to TRBJ2-1; 7 bases fit TRBD2. The CDR3 runs to 15 residues. From germline, CDR1 is LGHNT and CDR2 FRNRAP. The CDR3 here is CARGLGGTGSNEQFF. Written as DNA, the CDR3 is TGTGCTAGAGGTTTGGGGGGGACCGGCAGCAATGAGCAGTTCTTC.

This clonotype was observed many times. V gene TRBV7-2 combines with J gene TRBJ2-2; TRBD2 matches 7 bases. Germline CDR1 SGHTA, CDR2 FQGNSA. Germline trimming cut 0 bases from V and 8 bases from J; bases unmatched to any gene: 9. This CDR3 is built from 16 residues. The CDR3 bases are TGTGCCAGCAGCTTAGCGTATCGCGGGGGTACAGGGGAGCTGTTTTTT. Translation: CASSLAYRGGTGELFF.

In regard to this clonotype: A single base separates this from a much larger clone, so it may be a read error. This sequence joins TRBV6-1 and TRBJ1-1, with D unresolved. Germline lookup yields CDR1 MNHNS and CDR2 SASEGT. V lost 10 bases and J lost 3, with 15 bases in between. The CDR3 is made up of 13 amino acids. The chain's CDR3 is CAIWRGWDTEAFF. In DNA form, the CDR3 reads TGTGCCATTTGGAGAGGGTGGGACACTGAAGCTTTCTTT.

This clonotype was counted ten times or more. The CDR3 loop reads CASSIGQGGVTEAFF. The CDR3 DNA follows: TGTGCCAGCAGCATCGGACAGGGGGGTGTCACTGAAGCTTTCTTT. The rearrangement links TRBV7-2 to TRBJ1-1, with 10 bases matching TRBD1. The CDR3 runs to 15 residues. V shed 5 bases and J 4 bases; nucleotides not matched to a gene: 7. Germline V lookup: CDR1 SGHTA, CDR2 FQGNSA.

The chain has TRBV7-9 and TRBJ2-5, with D uncertain. The germline V and J ends were trimmed by 6 bases and 4 bases, with 12 bases remaining between them. Germline loops: CDR1 SEHNR, CDR2 FQNEAQ (reference sequence). The CDR3 is 13 amino acids. CDR3 DNA sequence: TGTGCCAGCAGACCCGAGGCGGCAGAGACCCAGTACTTC. It is translated as CASRPEAAETQYF.

This clonotype was observed a handful of times. V usage is TRBV5-5 and J usage is TRBJ2-1; D unclear. V was shortened by 1 base and J by 5 bases, with 7 bases between the two germline ends. Germline V CDR1 and CDR2: SGHKS, YYEKEE (reference sequence). The CDR3 runs to 13 residues. As DNA, the CDR3 is TGTGCCAGCAGCTTGAACGGAAACAATGAGCAGTTCTTC. Translated, it gives CASSLNGNNEQFF.

This clonotype was counted once. With a much larger clone just one base away, this may be a read error. CDR3 loop: CAISLGQGPKYF. The DNA for the CDR3 is TGTGCCATCAGCTTAGGACAGGGGCCCAAGTACTTC. The V gene is TRBV7-2, the J gene TRBJ2-5, with 9 bases matching TRBD1. Per the germline V gene, CDR1 is SGHTA and CDR2 is FQGNSA. The CDR3 is made up of 12 amino acids.

In its sample, this clonotype was seen a few times. The rearrangement joins TRBV7-9 to TRBJ2-3; 7 bases are shared with TRBD2. The CDR3 is 15 residues long. With V trimmed by 4 bases and J by 0 bases, 4 bases remained unmatched. Germline CDR1 and CDR2: SEHNR and FQNEAQ (reference sequence). The DNA for the CDR3 is TGTGCCAGCAGCTCCACAGCGGGAAGCACAGATACGCAGTATTTT. Protein product: CASSSTAGSTDTQYF.

The chain is built from TRBV6-5 and TRBJ2-3; maybe TRBD2 (6 bases). The CDR3 contains 17 residues. The V gene's germline CDR1 is MNHEY and CDR2 SVGAGI. Trimming cost V 2 bases and J 0 bases, with 15 bases left between them. The CDR3, as DNA: TGTGCCAGCAGTTACGCGCCTTCTAGCGTAAGCACAGATACGCAGTATTTT. Protein: CASSYAPSSVSTDTQYF.

Concerning this clonotype itself: A much larger clone differs from this one at a single base, so this may be a read error. The chain joins TRBV6-8 to TRBJ1-2, with 8 bases lining up with TRBD1. The CDR3 covers 16 residues. The germline V gene encodes CDR1 MNHGY and CDR2 SAAAGT. The CDR3 bases are TGTACCAGCAGCGGACAGGGCGCGGACCCTAACTATGGCTACACCTTC. Encoded protein: CTSSGQGADPNYGYTF.

This clonotype was recorded a few times. The CDR3 DNA sequence: TGTGCCAGCAGTGAAGACAGGACGGAAGCTTTCTTT. Translation gives CASSEDRTEAFF. The chain couples TRBV25-1 to TRBJ1-1, with a possible D match to TRBD1 (6 bases). Trimming left V 2 bases short and J 8 bases short, with 9 bases between. CDR3 size: 12 residues. Germline-derived CDR1 and CDR2 are MGHDK and SYGVNS.

The genes are TRBV20-1 and TRBJ1-6; maybe TRBD1 (5 bases). V lost 5 bases and J lost 17, with 16 bases in between. The CDR3 runs to 11 residues. The germline V gene encodes CDR1 DFQATT and CDR2 SNEGSKA (reference sequence). The CDR3 DNA sequence: TGCAGTGCTTTCGGTAGTGGGGACTTCCACTTT. Translation: CSAFGSGDFHF.

This clonotype was recorded at least ten times. The chain joins TRBV4-1 to TRBJ2-1, with 8 nucleotides matching TRBD2. The ends lost 2 bases at V and 7 bases at J; junction bases unmatched: 10. This CDR3 region has 16 residues. CDR1 is MGHRA, CDR2 YSYEKL, per germline. The CDR3 DNA reads as TGCGCCAGCAGCCAACCCGGGACTAGTACGGGGAATGAGCAGTTCTTC. Its protein is CASSQPGTSTGNEQFF.